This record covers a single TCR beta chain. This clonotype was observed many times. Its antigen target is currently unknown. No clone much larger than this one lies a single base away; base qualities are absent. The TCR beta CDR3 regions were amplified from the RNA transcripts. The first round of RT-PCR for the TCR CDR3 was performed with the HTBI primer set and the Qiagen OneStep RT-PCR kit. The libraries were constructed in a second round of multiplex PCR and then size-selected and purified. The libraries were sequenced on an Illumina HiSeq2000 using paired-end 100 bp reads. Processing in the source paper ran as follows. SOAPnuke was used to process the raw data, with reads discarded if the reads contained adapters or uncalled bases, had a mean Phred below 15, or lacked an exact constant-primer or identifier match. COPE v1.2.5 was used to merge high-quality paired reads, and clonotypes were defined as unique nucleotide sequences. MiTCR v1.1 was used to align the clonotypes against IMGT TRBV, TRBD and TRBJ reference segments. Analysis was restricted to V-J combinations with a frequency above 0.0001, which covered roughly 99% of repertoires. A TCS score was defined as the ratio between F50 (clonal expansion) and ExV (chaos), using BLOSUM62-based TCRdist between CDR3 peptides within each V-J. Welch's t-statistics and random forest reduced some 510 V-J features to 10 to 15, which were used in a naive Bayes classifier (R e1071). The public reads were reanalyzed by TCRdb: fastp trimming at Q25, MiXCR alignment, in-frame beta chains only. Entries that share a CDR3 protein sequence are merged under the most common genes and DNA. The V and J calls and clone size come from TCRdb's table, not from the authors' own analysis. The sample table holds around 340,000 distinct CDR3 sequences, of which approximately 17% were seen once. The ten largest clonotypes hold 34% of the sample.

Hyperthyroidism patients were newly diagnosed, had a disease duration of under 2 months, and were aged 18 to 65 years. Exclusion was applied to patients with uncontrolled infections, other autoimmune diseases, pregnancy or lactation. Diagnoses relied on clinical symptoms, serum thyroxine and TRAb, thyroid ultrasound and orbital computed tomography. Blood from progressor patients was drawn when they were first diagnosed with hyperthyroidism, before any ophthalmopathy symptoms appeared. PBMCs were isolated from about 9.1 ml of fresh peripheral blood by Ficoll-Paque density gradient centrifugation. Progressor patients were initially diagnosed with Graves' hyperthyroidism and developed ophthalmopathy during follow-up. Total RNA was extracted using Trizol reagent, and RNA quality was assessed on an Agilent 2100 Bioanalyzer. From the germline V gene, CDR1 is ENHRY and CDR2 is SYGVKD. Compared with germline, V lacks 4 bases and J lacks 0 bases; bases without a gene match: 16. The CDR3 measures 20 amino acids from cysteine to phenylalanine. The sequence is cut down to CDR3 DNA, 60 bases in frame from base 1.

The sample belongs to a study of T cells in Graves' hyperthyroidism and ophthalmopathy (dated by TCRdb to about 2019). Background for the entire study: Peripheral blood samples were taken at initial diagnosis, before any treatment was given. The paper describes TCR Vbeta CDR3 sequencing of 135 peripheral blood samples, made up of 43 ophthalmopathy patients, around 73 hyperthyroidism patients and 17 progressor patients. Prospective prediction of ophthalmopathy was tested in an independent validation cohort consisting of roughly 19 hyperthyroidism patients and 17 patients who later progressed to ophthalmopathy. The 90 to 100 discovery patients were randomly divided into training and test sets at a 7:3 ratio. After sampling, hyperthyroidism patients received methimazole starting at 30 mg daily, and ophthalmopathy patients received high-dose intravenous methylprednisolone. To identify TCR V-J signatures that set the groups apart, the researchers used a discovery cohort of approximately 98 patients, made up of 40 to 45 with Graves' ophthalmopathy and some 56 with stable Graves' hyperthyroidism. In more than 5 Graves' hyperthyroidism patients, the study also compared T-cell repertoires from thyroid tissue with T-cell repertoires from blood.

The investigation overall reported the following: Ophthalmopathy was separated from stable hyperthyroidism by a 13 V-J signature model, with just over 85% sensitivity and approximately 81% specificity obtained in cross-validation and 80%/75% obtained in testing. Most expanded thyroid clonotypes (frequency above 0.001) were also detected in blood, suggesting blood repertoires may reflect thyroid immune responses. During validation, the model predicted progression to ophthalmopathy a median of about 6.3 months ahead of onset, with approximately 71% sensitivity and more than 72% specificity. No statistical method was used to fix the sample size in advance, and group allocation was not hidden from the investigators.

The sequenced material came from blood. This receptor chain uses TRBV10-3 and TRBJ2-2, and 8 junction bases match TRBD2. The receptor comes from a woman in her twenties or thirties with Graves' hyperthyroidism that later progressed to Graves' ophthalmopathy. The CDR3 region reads CAISGITGGVLGANTGELFF. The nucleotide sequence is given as TGTGCCATCAGTGGGATTACGGGAGGGGTATTGGGCGCGAACACCGGGGAGCTGTTTTTT.